The next 24 T cell receptor beta chains were all read from a single sample in a study of cytomegalovirus exposure and HLA in healthy donors. A multiplex PCR was run with 60 Vbeta primers and 13 Jbeta primers. Profiled with immunoSEQ multiplex PCR; TCRdb holds only in-frame clones, not every one. Of approximately 180,000 clones listed, around four fifths were seen once; the top ten hold approximately 1%. The sequencing input was PBMCs. The origin of the receptors is a woman in her forties in good health and CMV-seronegative.

This clone was found once. The chain combines TRBV2 with TRBJ1-5; no definite D call. Per the germline V gene, CDR1 is SNHLY and CDR2 is FYNNEI. The CDR3 extends over 15 amino acids. Trimming stripped 8 bases from V and 2 bases from J, with 16 bases between. CDR3 in amino acids: CASSRVLRGNQPQHF. The CDR3 DNA is TGTGCCAGCTCTAGAGTCCTCCGGGGCAATCAGCCCCAGCATTTT. Together with reference TRBV2 and TRBJ1-5, the CDR3 gives the full variable domain: EPEVTQTPSHQVTQMGQEVILRCVPISNHLYFYWYRQILGQKVEFLVSFYNNEISEKSEIFDDQFSVERPDGSNFTLKIRSTKLEDSAMYFCASSRVLRGNQPQHFGDGTRLSIL.

J is TRBJ2-4 and V is TRBV30; D gene uncertain. There are 13 residues in the CDR3. The germline gives CDR1 GTSNPN, CDR2 SVGIG (reference sequence). The V and J ends lost 1 base and 7 bases respectively, with 11 bases between them. Here the CDR3 DNA reads TGTGCCTGGAGTGACAGTTTTATGAACATTCAGTACTTC. Protein sequence: CAWSDSFMNIQYF.

This clone was seen only a few times. CDR3 amino acids: CASSLAPANYGYTF. The DNA for the CDR3 is TGTGCCAGCAGCTTAGCTCCAGCTAACTATGGCTACACCTTC. The chain carries TRBV13 and TRBJ1-2; D ambiguous. Trimming left V 1 base short and J 0 bases short, with 6 bases between. Germline V gene lookup returns CDR1 PRHDT and CDR2 FYEKMQ (reference sequence). The CDR3 contains 14 residues. The entire variable domain, with the rest obtained from reference TRBV13 and TRBJ1-2, is as follows: AAGVIQSPRHLIKEKRETATLKCYPIPRHDTVYWYQQGPGQDPQFLISFYEKMQSDKGSIPDRFSAQQFSDYHSELNMSSLELGDSALYFCASSLAPANYGYTFGSGTRLTVV.

CDR3 sequence (DNA): TGTGCCAGCAGCCCGAGACGACTAGCGGGCACCGGGGAGCTGTTTTTT. This encodes CASSPRRLAGTGELFF. The V and J genes are TRBV11-1 and TRBJ2-2, with TRBD2 matching over 10 bases. V dropped 5 bases and J dropped 4; count of bases not matched to a gene: 7. The CDR3 length is 16 residues. From germline, CDR1 is SGHAT and CDR2 FQDESV (reference sequence).

This chain uses TRBV5-5 with TRBJ1-2, with TRBD1 as a possible D gene (5 bases). V was clipped by 0 bases and J by 8 bases, with 14 bases between them. The CDR3 extends over 14 amino acids. The V gene's germline CDR1 is SGHKS and CDR2 YYEKEE (reference sequence). The CDR3 loop is CASSLGGTVGGYTF. The CDR3 DNA is TGTGCCAGCAGCTTGGGGGGGACTGTAGGCGGCTACACCTTC. Complete variable domain (other parts from reference TRBV5-5 and TRBJ1-2): DAGVTQSPTHLIKTRGQQVTLRCSPISGHKSVSWYQQVLGQGPQFIFQYYEKEERGRGNFPDRFSARQFPNYSSELNVNALLLGDSALYLCASSLGGTVGGYTFGSGTRLTVV.

J is TRBJ1-1 and V is TRBV5-4; the match to TRBD1 covers 7 bases. The CDR3 extends over 16 amino acids. Germline CDR1 is SGHNT and CDR2 is YYREEE (reference sequence). V dropped 4 bases and J dropped 2; count of bases not matched to a gene: 11. CDR3 sequence: CASSRGLDRDNTEAFF. CDR3 DNA: TGTGCCAGCAGCCGAGGTCTCGACAGGGATAACACTGAAGCTTTCTTT. The full variable domain, with the rest looked up from reference TRBV5-4 and TRBJ1-1, is ETGVTQSPTHLIKTRGQQVTLRCSSQSGHNTVSWYQQALGQGPQFIFQYYREEENGRGNFPPRFSGLQFPNYSSELNVNALELDDSALYLCASSRGLDRDNTEAFFGQGTRLTVV.

The chain uses TRBV2 and TRBJ2-3, with 7 bases that match TRBD2. From germline, CDR1 is SNHLY and CDR2 FYNNEI. The CDR3 runs to 14 residues. The ends lost 6 bases at V and 2 bases at J; junction bases unmatched: 5. This CDR3 is CASRWGGITDTQYF. The CDR3 nucleotides read TGTGCCAGCAGGTGGGGGGGAATCACAGATACGCAGTATTTT.

The V call is TRBV11-3, the J call TRBJ1-1, with a possible D match to TRBD1 (6 bases). V lost 0 bases and J lost 10, with 15 bases in between. CDR1 and CDR2 from the germline V gene are SGHNT and YENEEA. This CDR3 contains 14 residues. The chain's CDR3 is CASSLDLGARGAFF. The DNA for the CDR3 is TGTGCCAGCAGCTTAGATCTGGGGGCGAGAGGAGCTTTCTTT.

This clone has a single count. The genes are TRBV7-9 and TRBJ2-5; TRBD1 matches 7 bases. The end of the DNA aligns better with TRBJ2-7, so the J call may be wrong. The CDR3 is 16 amino acids. CDR1 SEHNR and CDR2 FQNEAQ come from the germline V gene (reference sequence). The CDR3 loop is CASSPSPGQQPYEQYF. CDR3 nucleotides: TGTGCCAGCAGCCCCTCTCCGGGACAGCAACCCTACGAGCAGTACTTC.

The chain joins TRBV30 to TRBJ2-3, with TRBD2 matching 11 bases. This CDR3 spans 18 amino acids. The V gene end was trimmed by 5 bases and the J gene end by 4 bases; junction bases not matched to a gene: 17. Per germline, CDR1 GTSNPN and CDR2 SVGIG (reference sequence). This CDR3 is CAWAGRAFSGREADTQYF. The CDR3 bases are TGTGCCTGGGCGGGCCGGGCATTTAGCGGGAGGGAGGCAGATACGCAGTATTTT.

This chain uses TRBV27 with TRBJ1-1; D unresolved. The CDR3 extends over 14 amino acids. The germline V and J ends were trimmed by 0 bases and 3 bases, with 8 bases remaining between them. CDR1 MNHEY and CDR2 SMNVEV come from the germline V gene (reference sequence). CDR3 sequence (DNA): TGTGCCAGCAGTTTATCGACTGGTTACACTGAAGCTTTCTTT. Amino acid sequence: CASSLSTGYTEAFF.

This chain uses TRBV19 with TRBJ2-7; TRBD1 matches at 9 bases. V shed 7 bases, J shed 3 bases, and the junction held 10 bases outside the gene matches. Germline V gives CDR1 LNHDA, CDR2 SQIVND (reference sequence). CDR3 size: 15 residues. This chain's CDR3 is CASTSFPGQGYEQYF. The CDR3, as DNA: TGTGCCAGTACCTCTTTCCCGGGACAGGGCTACGAGCAGTACTTC. The full variable domain, its missing parts supplied by reference TRBV19 and TRBJ2-7, is DGGITQSPKYLFRKEGQNVTLSCEQNLNHDAMYWYRQDPGQGLRLIYYSQIVNDFQKGDIAEGYSVSREKKESFPLTVTSAQKNPTAFYLCASTSFPGQGYEQYFGPGTRLTVT.

This sequence joins TRBV7-2 and TRBJ2-1; 8 bases match TRBD2. J lost 7 bases, V lost 2 bases, and 10 bases had no gene match. This CDR3 has 16 amino acids. Germline V gene lookup returns CDR1 SGHTA and CDR2 FQGNSA. CDR3: CASSLRRAGVRNEQFF. The CDR3, as DNA: TGTGCCAGCAGCTTAAGGAGAGCGGGAGTTAGGAATGAGCAGTTCTTC.

The chain is built from TRBV28 and TRBJ2-2; possibly TRBD1 for D (6 bases). The CDR3 sequence is 13 residues long. Per germline, CDR1 MDHEN and CDR2 SYDVKM. V shed 10 bases and J shed 3 bases, with 12 bases lying between them. CDR3 sequence: CAIPGTHTGELFF. The DNA of the CDR3 is TGTGCCATCCCCGGGACACACACCGGGGAGCTGTTTTTT. Combining the CDR3 with reference TRBV28 and TRBJ2-2 gives the whole variable domain DVKVTQSSRYLVKRTGEKVFLECVQDMDHENMFWYRQDPGLGLRLIYFSYDVKMKEKGDIPEGYSVSREKKERFSLILESASTNQTSMYLCAIPGTHTGELFFGEGSRLTVL.

This chain connects TRBV18 to TRBJ1-2, with unresolved D. Germline-derived CDR1 and CDR2 are KGHSH and LQKENI. The V gene lost 4 bases and the J gene lost 7 bases, with 13 bases spanning the gap. CDR3 length equals 13 residues. The CDR3 DNA reads as TGTGCCAGCTCACAAGAGGGCAGAGCTGGCTACACCTTC. It codes for CASSQEGRAGYTF.

The chain has TRBV10-3 and TRBJ2-7; TRBD2 agrees at 8 bases. CDR1 and CDR2 from the germline V gene are ENHRY and SYGVKD. V shed 11 bases and J 2 bases; nucleotides not matched to a gene: 11. The CDR3 sequence is 14 residues long. The CDR3 DNA is TGTGCCGCCGGGAGGGCCCCCGCCCCCTACGAGCAGTACTTC. It is translated as CAAGRAPAPYEQYF.

The chain employs TRBV19 and TRBJ2-2; 8 bases match TRBD1. CDR3 length equals 14 residues. The germline V gene encodes CDR1 LNHDA and CDR2 SQIVND (reference sequence). Trimming removed 5 bases from V and 7 bases from J; junction bases left unmatched: 6. CDR3 residues: CASSGDRFDGELFF. The CDR3, as DNA: TGTGCCAGTAGTGGGGACAGGTTTGACGGGGAGCTGTTTTTT.

The table lists this clone with a few counts. This chain uses TRBV5-1 with TRBJ1-3; 11 bases are shared with TRBD1. Trimming removed 0 bases from V and 4 bases from J; junction bases left unmatched: 3. This CDR3 has 16 amino acids. Germline CDR1 and CDR2: SGHRS and YFSETQ. This chain's CDR3 is CASSLGTGGIGNTIYF. The CDR3 coding sequence is TGCGCCAGCAGCTTGGGGACAGGGGGCATCGGAAACACCATATATTTT.

V is TRBV27 and J is TRBJ1-2, with 7 bases that match TRBD1. Trimming removed 6 bases from V and 4 bases from J; junction bases left unmatched: 11. The CDR3 sequence is 15 residues long. CDR1 is MNHEY, CDR2 SMNVEV, per germline (reference sequence). The CDR3 is CASRTQGTPIYGYTF. In DNA, the CDR3 is TGTGCCAGCAGAACACAGGGGACCCCTATCTATGGCTACACCTTC.

J is TRBJ2-7 and V is TRBV28; 9 bases agree with TRBD2. In germline, CDR1 is MDHEN, CDR2 SYDVKM. The CDR3 is 16 residues long. V shed 2 bases, J shed 1 base, and the junction held 6 bases outside the gene matches. The CDR3 loop reads CASSLVASGASYEQYV. The CDR3 DNA reads TGTGCCAGCAGTTTAGTGGCTAGCGGGGCTTCCTACGAGCAGTACGTC.

The chain links TRBV25-1 to TRBJ2-1, with TRBD2 identical over 11 bases. Germline CDR1 MGHDK, CDR2 SYGVNS. V shed 4 bases, J shed 4 bases, and the junction held 6 bases outside the gene matches. The CDR3 consists of 16 residues. CDR3 amino acids: CASSALTSGSYNEQFF. The CDR3 nucleotides are TGTGCCAGCAGTGCCTTAACTAGCGGGAGTTACAATGAGCAGTTCTTC.

This clone was counted between two and nine times. The chain is built from TRBV19 and TRBJ1-5; 11 positions match TRBD1. CDR3 length: 16 residues. Per the germline V gene, CDR1 is LNHDA and CDR2 is SQIVND (reference sequence). The junction had 6 bases not matched to a gene; V was cut back by 3 bases and J by 5 bases. The CDR3 nucleotides are TGTGCCAGTAGTATGATGTGGACAGGGGGCGATCAGCCCCAGCATTTT. This encodes CASSMMWTGGDQPQHF.

The chain employs TRBV27 and TRBJ2-7; 10 bases match TRBD2. Germline V CDR1 and CDR2: MNHEY, SMNVEV (reference sequence). The CDR3 totals 14 residues. V lost 7 bases to trimming and J lost 5 bases; unmatched junction nucleotides: 8. The CDR3 here is CASISSSGSNEQYV. The CDR3 region has the DNA TGTGCCAGCATCTCCTCTAGCGGGAGTAACGAGCAGTACGTC.

This sequence joins TRBV4-3 and TRBJ2-1; the match to TRBD2 covers 14 bases. V shed 5 bases and J 0 bases; nucleotides not matched to a gene: 18. The CDR3 extends over 22 amino acids. Germline CDR1 reads LGHNA; CDR2 reads YSLEER. This chain's CDR3 is CASSASPGRTSGRRSSYNEQFF. The CDR3 nucleotides read TGCGCCAGCAGCGCTTCCCCCGGGCGGACTAGCGGGAGGCGAAGCTCCTACAATGAGCAGTTCTTC.